Here is one T cell receptor (beta chain) with its context. Its ends do not fully match the called genes, so a read error is possible. The library came from three nested PCR rounds adapted from ARM-PCR protocols. MiXCR, applied by TCRdb to the multiplex PCR reads, yields one record per CDR3 protein. The table includes more than 55,000 distinct CDR3 sequences, about 61% detected once. The data derive from a study of tumor and adjacent non-tumor tissue in lung cancer. This sample's RNA came from whole unsorted tissue. This non-tumor lung sample came from over 3 cm beyond the tumor edge. The TCR comes from a man in his 70s with non-small cell lung cancer. Material for sequencing was distant non-tumor lung tissue.

This CDR3 is CANSSRACYEQYF. CDR3 DNA sequence: TGTGCCAACAGCTCCCGGGCTTGCTACGAGCAGTACTTC. The V gene is TRBV11-2, the J gene TRBJ2-7; D gene uncertain. This CDR3 has 13 residues. Germline CDR1 is SGHAT and CDR2 is FQNNGV.